One and the same sample provided the 23 T cell receptor beta chains below, sequenced in a study of blood T cell repertoires in COVID-19. Produced via immunoSEQ multiplex PCR; TCRdb's table is partial and in-frame only. Of 150,000 to 200,000 clones listed, roughly 89% were seen once; the top ten hold about an eighth. The sequenced material came from peripheral blood. These receptor sequences come from a woman aged 70-85 years with COVID-19, enrolled during active disease.

This chain joins TRBV9 and TRBJ1-6, with a possible D match to TRBD1 (6 bases). Trimming took 0 bases from V and 4 from J, leaving 8 bases between them. This CDR3 is built from 15 residues. CDR1 is SGDLS, CDR2 YYNGEE, per germline. The CDR3 sequence is CASSVDGQYNSPLHF. CDR3 sequence (DNA): TGTGCCAGCAGCGTAGATGGACAGTATAATTCACCCCTCCACTTT.

CDR3 nucleotides: TGTGCCAGTTCGCGGGACAGGGGTGGGGACACCATATATTTT. It codes for CASSRDRGGDTIYF. The chain has TRBV6-5 and TRBJ1-3; 10 bases map to TRBD1. The trim removed 9 bases at V and 8 bases at J, leaving 10 bases unmatched. From germline, CDR1 is MNHEY and CDR2 SVGAGI. This CDR3 is built from 14 residues.

The chain joins TRBV27 to TRBJ1-2; D might be TRBD1 (5 bases). Between the trimmed V and J ends, which lost 2 bases and 8 bases, there was a span of 12 bases. The CDR3 contains 13 residues. Germline CDR1 MNHEY, CDR2 SMNVEV (reference sequence). The CDR3 sequence is CASSLQGRVGYTF. The CDR3 DNA reads as TGTGCCAGCAGTTTACAGGGCAGGGTAGGCTACACCTTC.

This clone appeared a single time. The chain employs TRBV30 and TRBJ2-1, with D possibly being TRBD2 (6 bases). Germline values: CDR1 GTSNPN, CDR2 SVGIG (reference sequence). CDR3 size: 15 residues. V lost 3 bases and J lost 8, with 20 bases in between. The CDR3 protein is CAWSPRELIADEQFF. In DNA, the CDR3 is TGTGCCTGGAGCCCACGGGAGTTGATTGCCGATGAGCAGTTCTTC. Together with reference TRBV30 and TRBJ2-1, the CDR3 gives the full variable domain: SQTIHQWPATLVQPVGSPLSLECTVEGTSNPNLYWYRQAAGRGLQLLFYSVGIGQISSEVPQNLSASRPQDRQFILSSKKLLLSDSGFYLCAWSPRELIADEQFFGPGTRLTVL.

CDR3 residues: CASSLAPLGQGYGYTF. For the CDR3, the DNA is TGTGCCAGCAGCTTAGCTCCTCTTGGGCAGGGCTATGGCTACACCTTC. J is TRBJ1-2 and V is TRBV7-6; perhaps TRBD1 as D (5 bases). Trimming left V 0 bases short and J 4 bases short, with 15 bases between. This CDR3 is 16 amino acids long. CDR1 SGHVS and CDR2 FNYEAQ come from the germline V gene.

V gene TRBV2 combines with J gene TRBJ1-3; possibly TRBD1 for D (5 bases). Germline V lookup: CDR1 SNHLY, CDR2 FYNNEI. This CDR3 comprises 13 residues. V dropped 10 bases and J dropped 2 bases, with 12 bases sitting between them. CDR3 DNA sequence: TGTGCCACCGGGCGGGGGGCTGGAAACACCATATATTTT. Its protein product is CATGRGAGNTIYF.

Turning to this clone: The same CDR3 can be traced to other DNA sequences in this sample. The chain carries TRBV3-1 (or the pseudogene TRBV3-2) and TRBJ2-7; TRBD2 matches at 10 bases. V was pared by 1 base and J by 2 bases, with 2 bases of the junction left unmatched. CDR3 length: 15 amino acids. Germline V lookup: CDR1 LGHDT, CDR2 YNNKEL (reference sequence). CDR3: CASSQGTSGAYEQYF. The CDR3 nucleotides are TGTGCCAGCAGCCAAGGGACTAGCGGTGCCTACGAGCAGTACTTC.

The V gene is TRBV2, the J gene TRBJ1-3; D is unresolved. Germline V lookup: CDR1 SNHLY, CDR2 FYNNEI. The V gene lost 6 bases and the J gene lost 0 bases, with 12 bases spanning the gap. The CDR3 runs to 15 residues. The CDR3 spells CASSSGLLSGNTIYF. DNA for the CDR3: TGTGCCAGCAGCTCCGGACTGCTCTCTGGAAACACCATATATTTT.

V is TRBV19 and J is TRBJ2-5; the match to TRBD1 covers 8 bases. V gave up 6 bases and J gave up 4 bases; unmatched junction bases: 4. The germline V gene has CDR1 LNHDA and CDR2 SQIVND (reference sequence). The CDR3 has 13 residues. CDR3 bases: TGTGCCAGTAGCGACAGGGGTGCAGAGACCCAGTACTTC. Translation: CASSDRGAETQYF.

The chain has TRBV28 and TRBJ1-4; D might be TRBD1 (6 bases). The germline V gene has CDR1 MDHEN and CDR2 SYDVKM. The ends were cut back, 7 bases at V and 7 bases at J, with 16 bases in the middle. The CDR3 contains 14 residues. The CDR3 loop reads CASTTGQGREKLFF. CDR3 bases: TGTGCCAGCACCACGGGGCAGGGGCGTGAAAAACTGTTTTTT.

The chain combines TRBV6-5 with TRBJ1-2; possible D gene TRBD1, 5 bases. This CDR3 has 11 amino acids. Trimming removed 5 bases from V and 5 bases from J, with 6 bases in between. Germline-derived CDR1 and CDR2 are MNHEY and SVGAGI. The CDR3 coding sequence is TGTGCCAGCAGTCCAGGGTATGGCTACACCTTC. It specifies CASSPGYGYTF.

This chain uses TRBV6-5 with TRBJ2-7, with 7 bases matching TRBD2. Per the germline V gene, CDR1 is MNHEY and CDR2 is SVGAGI. The V segment lost 6 bases and the J segment 0 bases; nucleotides outside the gene matches: 8. The length of the CDR3 is 15 residues. In DNA form, the CDR3 reads TGTGCCAGCAGACAAAAACTAGCGAGCTCCTACGAGCAGTACTTC. Its translation: CASRQKLASSYEQYF.

The gene calls are TRBV6-1 and TRBJ2-7; the match to TRBD1 covers 11 bases. Looked up from germline, CDR1 is MNHNS and CDR2 is SASEGT. The CDR3 covers 16 residues. Trimming cost V 0 bases and J 6 bases; bases outside gene matches: 7. This CDR3 is CASSEAGWTGGFEQYF. In DNA form, the CDR3 reads TGTGCCAGCAGTGAAGCCGGCTGGACAGGGGGCTTCGAGCAGTACTTC.

The J gene is TRBJ2-1, the V gene TRBV10-3; perhaps TRBD2 as D (6 bases). Trimming took 6 bases from V and 9 from J, leaving 12 bases between them. CDR3 length: 12 amino acids. From germline, CDR1 is ENHRY and CDR2 SYGVKD. Here the CDR3 reads CAISPGAGEQFF. Written as DNA, the CDR3 is TGTGCCATCAGCCCGGGAGCGGGTGAGCAGTTCTTC.

J is TRBJ2-7 and V is TRBV6-6, with 8 bases matching TRBD1. J lost 6 bases, V lost 5 bases, and 3 bases had no gene match. CDR3 length equals 12 residues. Germline values: CDR1 MNHNY, CDR2 SVGAGI (reference sequence). CDR3 nucleotides: TGTGCCAGCAGTCAAACAGGGGGCGAGCAGTACTTC. As protein: CASSQTGGEQYF.

The chain uses TRBV2 and TRBJ1-4; 10 bases are shared with TRBD1. Trimming cost V 6 bases and J 7 bases; bases outside gene matches: 8. Looked up from germline, CDR1 is SNHLY and CDR2 is FYNNEI. The CDR3 is made up of 15 amino acids. The CDR3 loop reads CASRRDRGIVEKLFF. The CDR3 DNA reads TGTGCCAGCAGGAGGGACAGGGGAATTGTTGAAAAACTGTTTTTT. The full variable domain, with the rest looked up from reference TRBV2 and TRBJ1-4, is EPEVTQTPSHQVTQMGQEVILRCVPISNHLYFYWYRQILGQKVEFLVSFYNNEISEKSEIFDDQFSVERPDGSNFTLKIRSTKLEDSAMYFCASRRDRGIVEKLFFGSGTQLSVL.

V usage is TRBV6-2 or TRBV6-3 and J usage is TRBJ1-1; perhaps TRBD1 as D (6 bases). Trimming shortened V by 5 bases and J by 5 bases, and 12 bases separated the two germline ends. Germline V gene data show CDR1 as MNHEY and CDR2 as SVGEGT. This CDR3 spans 13 amino acids. This CDR3 reads CASSRGGFTEAFF. The CDR3, as DNA: TGTGCCAGCAGTAGAGGGGGTTTTACTGAAGCTTTCTTT.

The gene calls are TRBV24-1 and TRBJ2-1; possible D gene TRBD2, 7 bases. V was shortened by 0 bases and J by 5 bases, with 10 bases between the two germline ends. The CDR3 runs to 15 residues. CDR1 is KGHDR, CDR2 SFDVKD, per germline. The DNA for the CDR3 is TGTGCCACCAGTGATTTGACAGGGAGGGACAATGAGCAGTTCTTC. Translating it yields CATSDLTGRDNEQFF.

CDR3 coding DNA: TGCAGCGGCCCACGGGGGACAGGGGGAGTTTCGGGATCCGAGCAGTACTTC. Protein sequence: CSGPRGTGGVSGSEQYF. The chain has TRBV29-1 and TRBJ2-7; 11 positions match TRBD1. The V gene's germline CDR1 is SQVTM and CDR2 ANQGSEA. The CDR3 has 17 residues. V was pared by 7 bases and J by 6 bases, with 20 bases of the junction left unmatched.

The gene calls are TRBV27 and TRBJ2-3; no clear D. The CDR3 extends over 14 amino acids. The V gene's germline CDR1 is MNHEY and CDR2 SMNVEV (reference sequence). Trimming took off 6 bases at V and 2 bases at J, with 12 bases between the two ends. CDR3 nucleotide sequence: TGTGCCAGCAGGTCCGTCTCCTACACAGATACGCAGTATTTT. The encoded protein is CASRSVSYTDTQYF.

The CDR3 coding sequence is TGTGCCAGCAGCTCGACCCAGGGGGCAGATACGCAGTATTTT. It translates to CASSSTQGADTQYF. This chain joins TRBV5-4 and TRBJ2-3; 7 bases map to TRBD1. J was trimmed by 4 bases and V by 3 bases; bases with no gene match: 5. Germline-derived CDR1 and CDR2 are SGHNT and YYREEE (reference sequence). The CDR3 length is 14 residues.

The rearrangement joins TRBV5-6 to TRBJ1-1; 7 bases map to TRBD1. The CDR3 length is 13 residues. From germline, CDR1 is SGHDT and CDR2 YYEEEE. Trimming took 2 bases from V and 5 from J; bases not matched to a gene: 3. DNA for the CDR3: TGTGCCAGCAGCTTAGTACAGGGGACTGAAGCTTTCTTT. As protein: CASSLVQGTEAFF.

The chain carries TRBV29-1 and TRBJ2-1; 7 nucleotides match TRBD2. Germline V CDR1 and CDR2: SQVTM, ANQGSEA. The CDR3 totals 14 residues. J lost 6 bases, V lost 4 bases, and 9 bases had no gene match. The CDR3 coding sequence is TGCAGCGTTGTCGTGGCTAGCGGTTCCAATGAGCAGTTCTTC. Residues: CSVVVASGSNEQFF.